This T cell receptor beta chain was identified during a study of T-cell memory formation after mild COVID-19. For the study at large: Clustering of TCRs was largely donor specific.

Amplification by 5'RACE using constant-segment primers produced TCR alpha and TCR beta cDNA libraries that carried sample barcodes and UMIs. TCRdb ran MiXCR on the 5' RACE reads and lists one entry per CDR3 protein. The repertoire includes about 60,000 distinct CDR3 sequences, approximately 12% of them detected once, and around 25% sits in the top ten. General study points: While clones contracting from day 15 to 85 were balanced between CD4 and CD8, later expanders leaned CD4+. Cross-reactive memory appears to have joined, as suggested by some responding clones showing up in pre-infection memory.

This CDR3 is 10 amino acids long. With respect to this clonotype: What it recognizes is unknown.

Sequencing was performed on PBMCs or a T cell subset sorted from them (not recorded which). The V and J genes are TRBV21-1 and TRBJ1-6. TRBV21-1 is a pseudogene locus. The sequence was obtained from a man in his late teens or twenties who had mild COVID-19 (a few samples of this study predate the infection). Cell type and time point are not known. The DNA of the CDR3 is TGTGCCAGCAGGTGCTCACCCCTCCACTTT. This encodes CASRCSPLHF.